Listed here are 8 T cell receptor beta chains from one sample, sequenced in a study of CD8 T cells in Susac syndrome. RNA totalling about 0.5 to 1 ug underwent reverse transcription with random hexamers. Each CDR3 protein is one row after TCRdb ran MiXCR on the immunoSEQ multiplex PCR reads. The data show 300,000 or so distinct CDR3 sequences, approximately 90% seen once. The sequenced sample consisted of CD4+ T cells from PBMCs. These receptors all come from a human donor with multiple sclerosis.

The chain uses TRBV18 and TRBJ2-1; 11 bases line up with TRBD2. Germline V gene sequence: CDR1 KGHSH, CDR2 LQKENI. The CDR3 loop spans 18 amino acids. With 4 bases clipped from V and 8 bases from J, the junction kept 16 bases outside the gene matches. DNA for the CDR3: TGTGCCAGCTCACTCTGGGGCCTAGCGGGAGGATCGGCGGATGAGCAGTTCTTC. Its protein product is CASSLWGLAGGSADEQFF.

The chain is built from TRBV6-5 and TRBJ2-1; TRBD2 matches at 11 bases. The CDR3 has 20 residues. Germline CDR1 and CDR2: MNHEY and SVGAGI. Losses at the gene ends were 0 bases for V and 7 bases for J; bases not matched to a gene: 17. This CDR3 is CASSYSPVGSSSGGLNEQFF. The CDR3 DNA is TGTGCCAGCAGTTACTCCCCCGTGGGTTCTTCTAGCGGGGGGCTTAATGAGCAGTTCTTC.

V is TRBV6-2 or TRBV6-3 and J is TRBJ2-5, with a weak D call TRBD1 (6 bases). The germline gives CDR1 MNHEY, CDR2 SVGEGT. The CDR3 has 15 amino acids. The V end lost 5 bases, the J end lost 3 bases, and 16 bases lay between the germline ends. The CDR3 nucleotides read TGTGCCAGCAGTAGAGGACAGAAAGGAGAAGAGACCCAGTACTTC. The encoded protein is CASSRGQKGEETQYF.

V and J are TRBV7-3 and TRBJ2-1; D might be TRBD2 (5 bases). The germline gives CDR1 SGHTA, CDR2 FQGTGA. Trimming left V 0 bases short and J 0 bases short, with 6 bases between. The CDR3 spans 15 residues. The CDR3, as DNA: TGTGCCAGCAGCTTAACGGGGAGCTCCTACAATGAGCAGTTCTTC. Protein product: CASSLTGSSYNEQFF.

The V and J genes are TRBV20-1 and TRBJ2-1; 15 bases agree with TRBD2. Germline trimming cut 3 bases from V and 5 bases from J; bases unmatched to any gene: 8. The CDR3 sequence is 17 residues long. Germline V gives CDR1 DFQATT, CDR2 SNEGSKA (reference sequence). The chain's CDR3 is CSASAPGLAGGHNEQFF. In nucleotides, the CDR3 is TGCAGTGCTAGCGCGCCGGGACTAGCGGGAGGCCACAATGAGCAGTTCTTC.

The chain joins TRBV5-1 to TRBJ2-7; D ambiguous. V gave up 0 bases and J gave up 6 bases, with 13 bases separating them. Per germline, CDR1 SGHRS and CDR2 YFSETQ. The CDR3 loop spans 14 amino acids. The chain's CDR3 is CASSLVSGEREQYF. CDR3 nucleotides: TGCGCCAGCAGCTTGGTTTCGGGTGAGCGCGAGCAGTACTTC.

The chain combines TRBV29-1 with TRBJ1-1; TRBD1 matches at 7 bases. Per germline, CDR1 SQVTM and CDR2 ANQGSEA. V dropped 7 bases and J dropped 0; count of bases not matched to a gene: 8. There are 14 residues in the CDR3. The CDR3 DNA is TGCAGCGGCGGGGGGGGGACAGTGAACACTGAAGCTTTCTTT. The encoded protein is CSGGGGTVNTEAFF.

The CDR3 sequence is CASSATASTDTQYF. CDR3 bases: TGTGCCAGCAGTGCGACAGCTAGCACAGATACGCAGTATTTT. The chain carries TRBV6-4 and TRBJ2-3; the D gene is possibly TRBD1 (5 bases). V gave up 4 bases and J gave up 0 bases, with 8 bases separating them. Germline lookup yields CDR1 MRHNA and CDR2 SNTAGT. The CDR3 consists of 14 residues.